A single sample gave rise to the 9 T cell receptor beta chains below, sequenced in a study of glioma-infiltrating T cells. The iRepertoire nested amplicon-rescue multiplex PCR amplified TCR alpha and beta CDR3s from RNA. TCRdb used MiXCR to reprocess the multiplex PCR reads, holding one entry per CDR3 protein. The table has about 400,000 distinct CDR3 sequences, 41% seen once. The sample was glioma tissue, nonneoplastic brain tissue, or PBMCs (not recorded which). These receptor sequences come from a human donor with low-grade glioma or glioblastoma, undergoing nonglioma brain surgery, or in good health (not recorded which).

This chain connects TRBV3-1 to TRBJ1-4, with 7 bases fitting TRBD1. V was clipped by 6 bases and J by 5 bases; unmatched bases: 12. The germline V gene has CDR1 LGHDT and CDR2 YNNKEL (reference sequence). The CDR3 length is 16 residues. The CDR3 nucleotides are TGTGCCAGCAGGAAGGATTTGTTGGACAGGAATGAAAAACTGTTTTTT. Residues: CASRKDLLDRNEKLFF.

This clonotype has only a few counts. The rearrangement links TRBV19 to TRBJ2-1, with D maybe TRBD2 (6 bases). This CDR3 has 14 residues. Trimming shortened V by 5 bases and J by 7 bases, and 15 bases separated the two germline ends. The germline V gene has CDR1 LNHDA and CDR2 SQIVND (reference sequence). The chain's CDR3 is CASSQNGGINEQFF. DNA of the CDR3: TGTGCCAGTAGTCAGAACGGCGGGATAAATGAGCAGTTCTTC.

This clonotype was observed many times. CDR3 loop: CASIPEMNTEAFF. The CDR3 DNA sequence: TGTGCCAGCATTCCCGAAATGAACACTGAAGCTTTCTTT. The chain recombines TRBV25-1 with TRBJ1-1, with D hard to call. Germline CDR1 and CDR2: MGHDK and SYGVNS. The CDR3 is 13 amino acids. V was shortened by 7 bases and J by 0 bases, with 9 bases between the two germline ends.

J is TRBJ2-7 and V is TRBV24-1, with 13 positions matching TRBD2. This CDR3 has 16 amino acids. Germline CDR1 reads KGHDR; CDR2 reads SFDVKD. V dropped 4 bases and J dropped 3; count of bases not matched to a gene: 5. CDR3 sequence reads: CATSDLGTSGNYEQYF. In nucleotides, the CDR3 is TGTGCCACCAGTGACCTAGGGACTAGCGGGAACTACGAGCAGTACTTC.

This clonotype showed up just a few times. DNA for the CDR3: TGTGCCAGCAGTTTCCAACTCCGTCCCCATCAGCCCCAGCATTTT. This encodes CASSFQLRPHQPQHF. The chain combines TRBV28 with TRBJ1-5; D gene ambiguous. V gave up 3 bases and J gave up 5 bases, with 14 bases separating them. Germline CDR1 and CDR2: MDHEN and SYDVKM. The CDR3 covers 15 residues.

A few counts support this clonotype. The chain has TRBV10-3 and TRBJ2-3, with 11 bases matching TRBD1. The length of the CDR3 is 16 residues. Germline CDR1 reads ENHRY; CDR2 reads SYGVKD. The V gene end was trimmed by 4 bases and the J gene end by 0 bases; junction bases not matched to a gene: 3. CDR3 nucleotide sequence: TGTGCCATCAGTGGCGGACAGGGGGCGAGCACAGATACGCAGTATTTT. This codes for CAISGGQGASTDTQYF.

The V call is TRBV12-3 or TRBV12-4, the J call TRBJ2-7; TRBD2 aligns across 11 bases. With V trimmed by 5 bases and J by 3 bases, 6 bases remained unmatched. CDR3 length: 15 residues. CDR3 amino acids: CASSQLAGVVYEQYF. The DNA for the CDR3 is TGTGCCAGCAGTCAACTAGCGGGAGTGGTCTACGAGCAGTACTTC.

Concerning this clonotype itself: This may stem from a read error, because a much larger clone lies one nucleotide away. J is TRBJ2-3 and V is TRBV27; tentatively, D is TRBD2 (6 bases). Germline V lookup: CDR1 MNHEY, CDR2 SMNVEV (reference sequence). CDR3 size: 16 residues. The ends were cut back, 5 bases at V and 1 base at J, with 16 bases in the middle. This CDR3 is CASSLDGGKGTDTQYF. The CDR3 bases are TGTGCCAGCAGTCTAGACGGGGGAAAAGGCACAGATACGCAGTATTTT.

This clonotype was detected only a few times. The junction shows a germline mismatch at one end, possibly a read error. V and J are TRBV25-1 and TRBJ2-3, with TRBD2 matching over 7 bases. CDR1 is MGHDK, CDR2 SYGVNS, per germline. This CDR3 is 16 amino acids long. In nucleotides, the CDR3 is TGTGCCAGCAGTGAATGGATAGCGGGTAGCACAGATAGGCAGTATTTT. Translating gives CASSEWIAGSTDRQYF.